This T cell receptor beta chain was recorded in a study of cytomegalovirus exposure and HLA in healthy donors. Study-wide results and limits: Analyses of presence/absence relied on an assumption of roughly uniform sequencing depth across donors.

The PCR was carried out with 60 Vbeta primers and 13 Jbeta primers. Repertoires were generated with immunoSEQ multiplex PCR, while TCRdb's copy carries only in-frame clones and drops some. The sample contains 50,000 or so clones, 65% to 85% of which appear only once. Germline V gene lookup returns CDR1 SQVTM and CDR2 ANQGSEA. CDR3 length equals 12 residues. V was shortened by 6 bases and J by 1 base, with 4 bases between the two germline ends. Comment on this clone: Its antigen is currently unknown.

The sample comprised PBMCs. The receptor comes from a man aged 18 to 35 in good health and CMV-seronegative. This rearrangement joins TRBV29-1 to TRBJ2-6; D is unclear. CDR3 coding DNA: TGCAGCGTACTATCTGGGGCCAACGTCCTGACTTTC. It yields the protein CSVLSGANVLTF.